Following are 12 T cell receptor beta chains from one sample sequenced in a study of shared clonotypes between healthy human individuals. Some clones are missing from TCRdb's copy, which holds only in-frame ones; the method was immunoSEQ multiplex PCR. The sample comprises around 1.9 million clones, just under 95% of which are singletons, and around 1.7% rests with the top ten. Naive CD8 cells were CD45RO-negative, positively selected for CCR7, excluding terminally differentiated effector memory CD45RA+ cells. Sequences were obtained from naive CD8+ T cells from PBMCs. The receptors shown here come from a man younger than 35 in good health. Some clones in this sample may be carry-over from other donors' samples.

The J gene is TRBJ2-7, the V gene TRBV29-1; no definite D call. This CDR3 is 12 amino acids long. V lost 4 bases, J lost 7 bases, and 14 bases lay in between. In germline, CDR1 is SQVTM, CDR2 ANQGSEA. The DNA for the CDR3 is TGCAGCGTTGGATCCCGCACCGCGGAGCAGTACTTC. This codes for CSVGSRTAEQYF.

The chain is built from TRBV11-2 and TRBJ2-3; D gene ambiguous. Germline assignment: CDR1 SGHAT and CDR2 FQNNGV. The CDR3 loop spans 16 amino acids. The ends were cut back, 2 bases at V and 5 bases at J, with 17 bases in the middle. The chain's CDR3 is CASSLNRLTKLDTQYF. CDR3 DNA sequence: TGTGCCAGCAGCTTAAATAGACTTACCAAATTAGATACGCAGTATTTT. The full variable domain, in which reference TRBV11-2 and TRBJ2-3 provide the parts outside the CDR3, is EAGVAQSPRYKIIEKRQSVAFWCNPISGHATLYWYQQILGQGPKLLIQFQNNGVVDDSQLPKDRFSAERLKGVDSTLKIQPAKLEDSAVYLCASSLNRLTKLDTQYFGPGTRLTVL.

The V call is TRBV27, the J call TRBJ1-2; D is unresolved. V was clipped by 1 base and J by 8 bases, with 11 bases between them. This CDR3 has 13 amino acids. The germline V gene has CDR1 MNHEY and CDR2 SMNVEV (reference sequence). CDR3 coding DNA: TGTGCCAGCAGTTTATTGGAAGGGTACGGCTACACCTTC. Translated, it gives CASSLLEGYGYTF.

The V call is TRBV4-2, the J call TRBJ1-1; D ambiguous. CDR3 length: 19 amino acids. Germline V gene sequence: CDR1 LGHNA, CDR2 YNFKEQ. The germline V and J ends were trimmed by 0 bases and 0 bases, with 20 bases remaining between them. The CDR3 DNA sequence: TGTGCCAGCAGCCAAGATTTAAGTGCGACGGGCCGCATGAACACTGAAGCTTTCTTT. Amino acids: CASSQDLSATGRMNTEAFF.

As DNA, the CDR3 is TGTGCCAGCAGCTTGAAAGGGGTGCTTGGCTACACCTTC. Protein product: CASSLKGVLGYTF. The chain is built from TRBV5-6 and TRBJ1-2, with D possibly being TRBD1 (5 bases). CDR1 SGHDT and CDR2 YYEEEE come from the germline V gene. V lost 1 base, J lost 7 bases, and 11 bases lay in between. The CDR3 has 13 amino acids.

This chain links TRBV19 with TRBJ2-7; 9 nucleotides align to TRBD2. V lost 4 bases to trimming and J lost 3 bases; unmatched junction nucleotides: 7. This CDR3 is 15 amino acids long. Germline CDR1 and CDR2: LNHDA and SQIVND (reference sequence). This CDR3 is CASSTPLAGSYEQYF. The CDR3, as DNA: TGTGCCAGTAGTACCCCTCTAGCGGGAAGCTACGAGCAGTACTTC.

J is TRBJ2-7 and V is TRBV2; either TRBD1 or TRBD2 may supply D (5 bases each). Germline CDR1 is SNHLY and CDR2 is FYNNEI. The ends were cut back, 3 bases at V and 4 bases at J, with 13 bases in the middle. This CDR3 has 14 amino acids. CDR3 coding DNA: TGTGCCAGCAGTGAGGGGGTGGCAGGGTACGAGCAGTACTTC. Translation gives CASSEGVAGYEQYF. Variable domain in full (rest from reference TRBV2 and TRBJ2-7): EPEVTQTPSHQVTQMGQEVILRCVPISNHLYFYWYRQILGQKVEFLVSFYNNEISEKSEIFDDQFSVERPDGSNFTLKIRSTKLEDSAMYFCASSEGVAGYEQYFGPGTRLTVT.

V usage is TRBV7-6 and J usage is TRBJ2-7; TRBD1 matches 7 bases. J was trimmed by 1 base and V by 1 base; bases with no gene match: 7. The CDR3 covers 16 residues. CDR1 is SGHVS and CDR2 is FNYEAQ in the germline V gene. The CDR3 spells CASSLGPTGKSYEQYF. The CDR3 DNA is TGTGCCAGCAGCTTAGGCCCGACAGGGAAGTCCTACGAGCAGTACTTC.

Points on this clone: Within the sample, other DNA sequences also encode this same CDR3. V is TRBV5-1 and J is TRBJ2-1; 8 nucleotides line up with TRBD2. The germline V gene has CDR1 SGHRS and CDR2 YFSETQ. The CDR3 loop spans 14 amino acids. The ends lost 2 bases at V and 4 bases at J; junction bases unmatched: 2. The DNA for the CDR3 is TGCGCCAGCAGCTTAACTAGCGGATACAATGAGCAGTTCTTC. Translating it yields CASSLTSGYNEQFF. Full variable domain (remainder filled in from reference TRBV5-1 and TRBJ2-1): KAGVTQTPRYLIKTRGQQVTLSCSPISGHRSVSWYQQTPGQGLQFLFEYFSETQRNKGNFPGRFSGRQFSNSRSEMNVSTLELGDSALYLCASSLTSGYNEQFFGPGTRLTVL.

The J gene is TRBJ1-1, the V gene TRBV7-3; the match to TRBD1 covers 7 bases. Germline values: CDR1 SGHTA, CDR2 FQGTGA. The CDR3 length is 15 residues. Trimming removed 2 bases from V and 3 bases from J; junction bases left unmatched: 6. CDR3 DNA: TGTGCCAGCAGCTTATCGGCAGGGGGTTACACTGAAGCTTTCTTT. It yields the protein CASSLSAGGYTEAFF. Drawing the rest from reference TRBV7-3 and TRBJ1-1, the complete variable domain is GAGVSQTPSNKVTEKGKYVELRCDPISGHTALYWYRQSLGQGPEFLIYFQGTGAADDSGLPNDRFFAVRPEGSVSTLKIQRTERGDSAVYLCASSLSAGGYTEAFFGQGTRLTVV.

The chain joins TRBV19 to TRBJ1-2; possibly TRBD1 for D (6 bases). Germline V gene lookup returns CDR1 LNHDA and CDR2 SQIVND (reference sequence). V was pared by 5 bases and J by 8 bases, with 15 bases between. CDR3 length: 13 residues. CDR3 in amino acids: CASSAHRAVGYTF. The CDR3 DNA is TGTGCCAGTAGTGCACACAGGGCTGTGGGCTACACCTTC.

Notes on this clone: This sample includes further DNA sequences coding for the same CDR3. V usage is TRBV27 and J usage is TRBJ2-6, with unresolved D. The CDR3 is 15 amino acids. Germline CDR1 reads MNHEY; CDR2 reads SMNVEV (reference sequence). V was trimmed by 0 bases and J by 0 bases, leaving 3 bases between them. In DNA, the CDR3 is TGTGCCAGCAGTTTATCGAACTCTGGGGCCAACGTCCTGACTTTC. Its translation is CASSLSNSGANVLTF.